This T cell receptor (beta chain) appears in the sequencing data of a study of T cell responses to AZD1222 COVID-19 vaccine. Across the study: Pooling covered second doses at about 4 or about 12 weeks.

Measured with immunoSEQ multiplex PCR; TCRdb has only the in-frame clones, and not every one. The sample contains 250,000 or so clones, roughly 93% of which appear only once. This CDR3 comprises 15 residues. The germline CDR1 and CDR2 sequences are SGHNT and YENEEA. V shed 5 bases and J 5 bases; nucleotides not matched to a gene: 8. Overall study results and limits: Spike-specific TCRs gained breadth and depth after people received two AZD1222 doses. The CD4 TCRs associated with vaccination extended across spike and predominated at 160-218 and 743-854.

With respect to this clone: The antigen remains unidentified.

The sequences come from peripheral blood, collected on day 0 of AZD1222 vaccination. This sequence was found in an adult in good health. The chain is built from TRBV11-3 and TRBJ2-1; 8 bases agree with TRBD2. CDR3 amino acids: CASSPGTRSDNEQFF. The CDR3, as DNA: TGTGCCAGCAGCCCCGGGACTAGATCGGACAATGAGCAGTTCTTC.